These 18 T cell receptor beta chains originate from one sample sequenced in a study of T cells in Graves' hyperthyroidism and ophthalmopathy. Using RNA transcripts as the source, TCR beta CDR3 regions were amplified. Using the HTBI primer set, a first-round RT-PCR was run on the TCR CDR3. MiXCR, run by TCRdb on the multiplex PCR reads, gives a single entry per CDR3 protein. Of around 610,000 distinct CDR3 sequences listed, approximately 15% are singletons. Source material: blood. Every receptor here comes from a woman aged 40 to 55 with Graves' ophthalmopathy.

This clonotype has a count of ten or more. The J gene is TRBJ1-5, the V gene TRBV6-2 or TRBV6-3; D perhaps matches TRBD1 (5 bases). Germline CDR1 reads MNHEY; CDR2 reads SVGEGT. The CDR3 length is 15 residues. Trimming removed 6 bases at V and 10 bases at J, with 22 bases between. The CDR3 DNA is TGTGCCAGCAGCCCCGGGACGGCCTTTCGGGACCCCCAGCATTTT. This translates into CASSPGTAFRDPQHF.

This clonotype has ten or more counts. J is TRBJ2-5 and V is TRBV5-6; 9 bases align to TRBD1. In germline, CDR1 is SGHDT, CDR2 YYEEEE. Trimming removed 5 bases from V and 4 bases from J; junction bases left unmatched: 9. CDR3 length: 15 amino acids. In DNA form, the CDR3 reads TGTGCCAGCAGTTCTGGAGGGACAGGGAGAGAGACCCAGTACTTC. Encoded protein: CASSSGGTGRETQYF.

The CDR3 protein is CASSPGTPDSNQPQHF. CDR3 in DNA: TGTGCCAGCAGTCCCGGGACCCCAGATAGCAATCAGCCCCAGCATTTT. The rearrangement joins TRBV27 to TRBJ1-5; TRBD1 might be the D (5 bases). V lost 5 bases to trimming and J lost 0 bases, with 14 bases between them. The V gene's germline CDR1 is MNHEY and CDR2 SMNVEV (reference sequence). The CDR3 extends over 16 amino acids.

The chain has TRBV25-1 and TRBJ1-2; possibly TRBD1 for D (6 bases). Germline V gene data show CDR1 as MGHDK and CDR2 as SYGVNS. V dropped 8 bases and J dropped 4 bases, with 17 bases sitting between them. The CDR3 runs 14 residues. The CDR3 nucleotides read TGTGCCAGCCCTAAGCGGGACACCTTCTATGGCTACACCTTC. Its protein is CASPKRDTFYGYTF.

The CDR3 here is CASSLNPGQGRNQPQHF. CDR3 DNA: TGTGCCAGCAGCTTAAACCCCGGACAGGGACGCAATCAGCCCCAGCATTTT. V gene TRBV12-3 or TRBV12-4 combines with J gene TRBJ1-5; 8 nucleotides agree with TRBD1. V lost 6 bases to trimming and J lost 2 bases; unmatched junction nucleotides: 12. The CDR3 is 17 residues long.

There are many counts of this clonotype. CDR3 amino acids: CSARDRNTEAFF. In DNA form, the CDR3 reads TGCAGTGCTAGGGACAGAAACACTGAAGCTTTCTTT. The chain has TRBV20-1 and TRBJ1-1, with D perhaps TRBD1 (6 bases). CDR3 length equals 12 residues. The germline CDR1 and CDR2 sequences are DFQATT and SNEGSKA (reference sequence). Between the trimmed V and J ends, which lost 3 bases and 2 bases, there was a span of 7 bases.

This clonotype showed up many times. The V call is TRBV5-1, the J call TRBJ2-5, with D possibly being TRBD1 (5 bases). Germline V gives CDR1 SGHRS, CDR2 YFSETQ. Between the trimmed V and J ends, which lost 4 bases and 5 bases, there was a span of 12 bases. The CDR3 length is 13 residues. The CDR3 reads CASSPPQGETQYF. The CDR3 region has the DNA TGCGCCAGCAGCCCCCCGCAGGGTGAGACCCAGTACTTC.

To note about this clonotype: Its ends do not fully match the called genes, so a read error is possible. This rearrangement joins TRBV12-3 or TRBV12-4 to TRBJ1-5; tentatively, D is TRBD1 (5 bases). The CDR3 length is 15 residues. The CDR3 region has the DNA TGTGCCAGCAGCCTTATGCCCAGGGACGATCAGTCCCAGCATTTT. It specifies CASSLMPRDDQSQHF.

In this sample, this clonotype turned up many times. CDR3: CASSAGQKGYGYTF. The CDR3 DNA reads as TGTGCCAGCAGTGCAGGGCAAAAAGGGTATGGCTACACCTTC. The chain has TRBV6-1 and TRBJ1-2; TRBD1 is a possible D gene (5 bases). Per germline, CDR1 MNHNS and CDR2 SASEGT. The CDR3 loop spans 14 amino acids. V shed 4 bases and J shed 5 bases, with 14 bases lying between them.

This chain joins TRBV11-1 and TRBJ2-2, with D possibly being TRBD1 (6 bases). Trimming took 7 bases from V and 1 from J, leaving 10 bases between them. Germline CDR1 reads SGHAT; CDR2 reads FQDESV (reference sequence). The CDR3 extends over 14 amino acids. DNA for the CDR3: TGTGCCAGCAATTCAGGGGAGAACACCGGGGAGCTGTTTTTT. Translating gives CASNSGENTGELFF.

At least ten counts were recorded for this clonotype. The rearrangement links TRBV6-1 to TRBJ1-5; the D is unclear. Germline lookup yields CDR1 MNHNS and CDR2 SASEGT. This CDR3 has 15 amino acids. Trimming pared 3 bases from V and 3 bases from J, leaving 12 bases between. The chain's CDR3 is CASSDASAPNQPQHF. The CDR3, as DNA: TGTGCCAGCAGTGATGCCAGCGCCCCCAATCAGCCCCAGCATTTT.

This clonotype was seen ten or more times. The V gene is TRBV29-1, the J gene TRBJ1-2, with D possibly matching TRBD1 (5 bases). The V end lost 7 bases, the J end lost 7 bases, and 13 bases lay between the germline ends. This CDR3 has 11 residues. Germline assignment: CDR1 SQVTM and CDR2 ANQGSEA. The CDR3 nucleotides read TGCAGCGGGGGGGGGGAGCCTGGCTACACCTTC. It specifies CSGGGEPGYTF.

This clonotype has at least ten counts. The V gene is TRBV12-5, the J gene TRBJ2-7; 9 positions agree with TRBD1. The germline V gene has CDR1 LGHNT and CDR2 FRNRAP. The CDR3 covers 17 residues. Unmatched junction bases numbered 12, after V lost 4 bases and J lost 2 bases. This CDR3 reads CASGSRTGATSTYEQYF. The DNA of the CDR3 is TGTGCTAGTGGTTCACGGACAGGGGCCACTTCAACCTACGAGCAGTACTTC.

This clonotype was counted many times. The gene calls are TRBV28 and TRBJ2-7, with 9 bases that match TRBD1. In germline, CDR1 is MDHEN, CDR2 SYDVKM. Unmatched junction bases numbered 5, after V lost 5 bases and J lost 0 bases. This CDR3 region has 15 residues. The CDR3 is CASSGQGPSSYEQYF. In DNA, the CDR3 is TGTGCCAGCAGTGGACAGGGGCCGAGCTCCTACGAGCAGTACTTC.

V and J are TRBV12-3 or TRBV12-4 and TRBJ2-7, with 11 bases fitting TRBD2. This CDR3 contains 15 residues. With V trimmed by 7 bases and J by 6 bases, 11 bases remained unmatched. CDR3 residues: CASNTQGLAETEQYF. Written as DNA, the CDR3 is TGTGCCAGCAATACGCAGGGACTAGCGGAAACCGAGCAGTACTTC.

At least ten counts were recorded for this clonotype. The chain couples TRBV11-3 to TRBJ2-7, with 8 bases that match TRBD1. The CDR3 extends over 15 amino acids. Germline trimming cut 1 base from V and 1 base from J; bases unmatched to any gene: 3. CDR1 is SGHNT and CDR2 is YENEEA in the germline V gene. The CDR3 DNA follows: TGTGCCAGCAGCTTAGCCGGACAGGGATCCTACGAGCAGTACTTC. It is translated as CASSLAGQGSYEQYF. Drawing the rest from reference TRBV11-3 and TRBJ2-7, the complete variable domain is EAGVVQSPRYKIIEKKQPVAFWCNPISGHNTLYWYLQNLGQGPELLIRYENEEAVDDSQLPKDRFSAERLKGVDSTLKIQPAELGDSAVYLCASSLAGQGSYEQYFGPGTRLTVT.

The chain carries TRBV5-8 and TRBJ1-1; maybe TRBD1 (6 bases). This CDR3 has 16 residues. Germline CDR1 is SGHTS and CDR2 is YDEGEE. Trimming removed 5 bases from V and 0 bases from J, with 17 bases in between. The CDR3 reads CASSTGQPILNTEAFF. The DNA for the CDR3 is TGTGCCAGCAGTACAGGACAGCCGATATTGAACACTGAAGCTTTCTTT.

There are many counts of this clonotype. The genes are TRBV7-2 and TRBJ2-5; weak D call: TRBD1 (5 bases). There are 14 residues in the CDR3. V was shortened by 1 base and J by 1 base, with 7 bases between the two germline ends. The germline V gene has CDR1 SGHTA and CDR2 FQGNSA. The CDR3 DNA reads as TGTGCCAGCAGCTTAGTCAGGGTCCAAGAGACCCAGTACTTC. This encodes CASSLVRVQETQYF.